This T cell receptor beta chain was sequenced for a study of OX40 agonist ivuxolimab in advanced cancers. Background on the study: Ivuxolimab was administered intravenously to patients at 0.01 to 10 mg/kg every 2 weeks. Eligibility admitted prior anti-PD-1, anti-PD-L1 or anti-CTLA-4 therapy; roughly 39% had some.

The repertoire was sequenced with immunoSEQ multiplex PCR; TCRdb's copy has only in-frame clones and lacks some. The sample has tens of thousands of clones, approximately 78% seen once; the top ten hold less than 25%. CDR1 and CDR2 (germline): SGHNT, YYREEE (reference sequence). Trimming shortened V by 3 bases and J by 9 bases, and 16 bases separated the two germline ends. The CDR3 consists of 14 residues. The V and J genes are TRBV5-4 and TRBJ1-5; D is possibly TRBD1 (6 bases). The sequencing used CD4+ or CD8+ T cells sorted from blood, collected in a trial of the OX40 agonist ivuxolimab. The receptor was derived from an adult with an advanced solid tumor such as melanoma, head and neck, liver or kidney cancer. Written as DNA, the CDR3 is TGTGCCAGCAGCTCGAACAGAGGGGGGGGGCCCCAGCATTTT. It encodes CASSSNRGGGPQHF.